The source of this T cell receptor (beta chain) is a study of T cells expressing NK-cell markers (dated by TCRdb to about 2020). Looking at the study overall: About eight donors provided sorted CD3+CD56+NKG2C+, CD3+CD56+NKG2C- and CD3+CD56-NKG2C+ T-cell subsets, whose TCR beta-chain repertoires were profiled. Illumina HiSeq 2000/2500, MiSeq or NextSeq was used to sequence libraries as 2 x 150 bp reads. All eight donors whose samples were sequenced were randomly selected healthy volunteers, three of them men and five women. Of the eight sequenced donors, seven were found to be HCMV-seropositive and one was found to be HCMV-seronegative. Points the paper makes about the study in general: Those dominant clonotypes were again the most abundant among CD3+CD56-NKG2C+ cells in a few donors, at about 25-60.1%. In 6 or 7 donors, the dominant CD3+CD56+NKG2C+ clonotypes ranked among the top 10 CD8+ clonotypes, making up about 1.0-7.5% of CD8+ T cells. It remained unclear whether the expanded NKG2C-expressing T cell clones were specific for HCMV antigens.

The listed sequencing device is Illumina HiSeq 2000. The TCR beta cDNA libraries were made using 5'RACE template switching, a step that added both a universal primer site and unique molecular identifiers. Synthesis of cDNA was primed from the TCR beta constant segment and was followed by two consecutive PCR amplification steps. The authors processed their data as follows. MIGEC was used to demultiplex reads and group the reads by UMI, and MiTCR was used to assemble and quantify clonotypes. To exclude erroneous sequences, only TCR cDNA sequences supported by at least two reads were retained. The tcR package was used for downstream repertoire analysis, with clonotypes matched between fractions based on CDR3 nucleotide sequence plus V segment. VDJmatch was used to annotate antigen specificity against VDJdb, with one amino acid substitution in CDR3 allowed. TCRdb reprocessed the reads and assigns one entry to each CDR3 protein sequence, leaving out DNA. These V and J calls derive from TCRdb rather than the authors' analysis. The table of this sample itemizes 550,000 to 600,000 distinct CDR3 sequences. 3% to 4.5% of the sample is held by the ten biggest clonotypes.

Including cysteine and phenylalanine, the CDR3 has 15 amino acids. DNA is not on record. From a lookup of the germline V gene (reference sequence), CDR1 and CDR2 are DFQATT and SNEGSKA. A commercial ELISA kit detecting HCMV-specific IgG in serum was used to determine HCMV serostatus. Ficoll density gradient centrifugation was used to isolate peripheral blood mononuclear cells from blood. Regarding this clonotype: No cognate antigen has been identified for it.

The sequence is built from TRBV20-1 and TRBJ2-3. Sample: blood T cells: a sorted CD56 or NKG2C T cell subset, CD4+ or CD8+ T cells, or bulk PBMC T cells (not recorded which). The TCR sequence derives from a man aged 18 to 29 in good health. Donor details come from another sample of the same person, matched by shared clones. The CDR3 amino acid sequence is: CSARVERLRTDTQYF.